Below, 2 T cell receptor beta chains from the same sample are listed, as sequenced in a study of blood T cell repertoires in COVID-19. TCRdb's copy holds only in-frame clones and misses some; the assay was immunoSEQ multiplex PCR. The sample comprises about 90,000 clones, roughly 90% of which are singletons, and roughly 15% rests with the top ten. What was sequenced was peripheral blood. All receptors derive from a male donor with acute or convalescent COVID-19.

This clone was recorded a few times. The chain combines TRBV5-1 with TRBJ1-5; D not resolved. The ends were cut back, 0 bases at V and 2 bases at J, with 12 bases in the middle. This CDR3 contains 16 residues. Per the germline V gene, CDR1 is SGHRS and CDR2 is YFSETQ. CDR3 loop: CASSLGPGRGNQPQHF. The CDR3 DNA is TGCGCCAGCAGCTTGGGTCCGGGAAGAGGCAATCAGCCCCAGCATTTT.

This clone was recorded only once. V usage is TRBV2 and J usage is TRBJ1-6; 8 nucleotides line up with TRBD1. The CDR3 loop spans 17 amino acids. Germline CDR1 and CDR2: SNHLY and FYNNEI. After removal of 3 bases from V and 7 bases from J, the junction contained 11 bases not matched to a gene. CDR3 loop: CASSESRGRGLNSPLHF. The CDR3 DNA sequence: TGTGCCAGCAGTGAGAGCAGGGGCAGGGGGCTGAATTCACCCCTCCACTTT.